Presented here are 22 T cell receptor beta chains from one specimen sequenced in a study of blood T cell repertoires in COVID-19. Assay: immunoSEQ multiplex PCR; the TCRdb copy retains only in-frame clones and omits some. The table shows tens of thousands of clones, with about 91% occurring only once. Sequencing was done on a sample of peripheral blood. These receptors were obtained from a woman aged 50 to 60 with acute or convalescent COVID-19.

J is TRBJ1-2 and V is TRBV29-1; unclear D gene. The CDR3 runs 11 residues. Germline V CDR1 and CDR2: SQVTM, ANQGSEA. V was shortened by 8 bases and J by 8 bases, with 15 bases between the two germline ends. This chain's CDR3 is CSSQEGGGYTF. The CDR3 nucleotides read TGCAGCTCCCAGGAGGGAGGGGGCTACACCTTC.

The rearrangement joins TRBV28 to TRBJ1-2; D gene uncertain. There are 11 residues in the CDR3. The germline V gene encodes CDR1 MDHEN and CDR2 SYDVKM. Here the CDR3 DNA reads TGTGGGTCCAGCGCGGACTATGGCTACACCTTC. Translation: CGSSADYGYTF.

The V call is TRBV5-1, the J call TRBJ2-1; no definite D call. V was pared by 0 bases and J by 6 bases, with 13 bases between. Germline CDR1 is SGHRS and CDR2 is YFSETQ. The length of the CDR3 is 15 residues. The CDR3 spells CASSLAGRLLNEQFF. The CDR3 DNA reads as TGCGCCAGCAGCTTGGCCGGTCGTCTACTCAATGAGCAGTTCTTC.

This clone was seen just once. This chain uses TRBV19 with TRBJ1-1; TRBD1 is a possible D gene (5 bases). CDR1 LNHDA and CDR2 SQIVND come from the germline V gene (reference sequence). V lost 11 bases to trimming and J lost 4 bases, with 23 bases between them. The CDR3 is 15 residues long. DNA of the CDR3: TGTGCCTCCCAGTCTTTCGCGGGGGGGATCACTGAAGCTTTCTTT. Translation: CASQSFAGGITEAFF.

The chain links TRBV28 to TRBJ1-5; D is possibly TRBD1 (6 bases). Germline V gene lookup returns CDR1 MDHEN and CDR2 SYDVKM. The V and J ends lost 3 bases and 0 bases respectively, with 9 bases between them. This CDR3 is built from 15 residues. CDR3 nucleotides: TGTGCCAGCAGTTTCACAGGGTATAGCAATCAGCCCCAGCATTTT. Translated: CASSFTGYSNQPQHF.

The rearrangement uses TRBV7-9 and TRBJ1-1; no definite D call. This CDR3 region has 12 residues. The ends were cut back, 6 bases at V and 7 bases at J, with 12 bases in the middle. Germline V gene sequence: CDR1 SEHNR, CDR2 FQNEAQ (reference sequence). CDR3 protein: CASSPASGEAFF. The CDR3 DNA reads TGTGCCAGCAGTCCTGCCTCGGGTGAAGCTTTCTTT.

The rearrangement links TRBV28 to TRBJ1-4; tentative D call: TRBD1 (5 bases). This CDR3 comprises 16 residues. V lost 4 bases and J 0 bases, leaving 12 bases between the germline ends. CDR1 is MDHEN, CDR2 SYDVKM, per germline. The CDR3 DNA reads TGTGCCAGCAGTTGGGGCGGGGGGTCAACTAATGAAAAACTGTTTTTT. It is translated as CASSWGGGSTNEKLFF.

The chain employs TRBV7-6 and TRBJ2-2; possibly TRBD2 for D (6 bases). Germline assignment: CDR1 SGHVS and CDR2 FNYEAQ. The germline V and J ends were trimmed by 6 bases and 6 bases, with 20 bases remaining between them. CDR3 length: 16 residues. The CDR3 is CASSPSGGYASGELFF. CDR3 DNA sequence: TGTGCCAGCAGTCCGTCTGGGGGGTACGCGTCCGGGGAGCTGTTTTTT.

The gene calls are TRBV30 and TRBJ1-3; 8 bases are a match to TRBD1. From germline, CDR1 is GTSNPN and CDR2 SVGIG (reference sequence). V shed 8 bases, J shed 4 bases, and the junction held 10 bases outside the gene matches. The CDR3 has 14 residues. In DNA form, the CDR3 reads TGTGCCGGCACATCGACAGGGGTCGGAAACACCATATATTTT. Residues: CAGTSTGVGNTIYF.

The V gene is TRBV7-5, the J gene TRBJ2-7; the table's D call TRBD2 went unverified against the DNA. TRBV7-5 is designated a pseudogene. The CDR3 has 18 amino acids. CDR3 sequence reads: CARPPGVGRFYYAYEQYF. In DNA, the CDR3 is TGTGCCAGACCCCCGGGGGTGGGGCGCTTCTATTATGCCTACGAGCAGTACTTC.

This sequence joins TRBV7-2 and TRBJ2-5; 7 bases are shared with TRBD2. This CDR3 is built from 16 residues. Trimming cost V 6 bases and J 5 bases; bases outside gene matches: 15. CDR1 and CDR2 from the germline V gene are SGHTA and FQGNSA. The CDR3 DNA sequence: TGTGCCAGCAGTGCTTCCGTCGGGGGGTTGGGTGAGACCCAGTACTTC. Translation: CASSASVGGLGETQYF.

Written as DNA, the CDR3 is TGTGCCAGTAGTGTGGACTTGCGGGAGCAGTACTTC. Its translation is CASSVDLREQYF. The chain recombines TRBV19 with TRBJ2-7; possible D gene TRBD2, 5 bases. The CDR3 totals 12 residues. From germline, CDR1 is LNHDA and CDR2 SQIVND (reference sequence). V lost 5 bases to trimming and J lost 7 bases, with 12 bases between them.

This clone was seen a single time. The chain uses TRBV30 and TRBJ1-1, with D unresolved. From germline, CDR1 is GTSNPN and CDR2 SVGIG (reference sequence). V gave up 3 bases and J gave up 4 bases, with 15 bases separating them. This CDR3 has 14 amino acids. CDR3 bases: TGTGCCTGGAGCCCCCTTCAGGCCATCACTGAAGCTTTCTTT. It codes for CAWSPLQAITEAFF.

This chain uses TRBV19 with TRBJ1-4, with 7 positions matching TRBD1. V lost 5 bases and J lost 8; bases outside the gene matches: 11. This CDR3 region has 15 residues. CDR1 is LNHDA and CDR2 is SQIVND in the germline V gene (reference sequence). The chain's CDR3 is CASSRRQQGREKLFF. The CDR3 bases are TGTGCCAGTAGTCGGCGCCAACAGGGGAGAGAAAAACTGTTTTTT.

This chain connects TRBV7-8 to TRBJ1-2; D may be TRBD1 (6 bases). Germline-derived CDR1 and CDR2 are SGHVS and FQNEAQ. Trimming removed 2 bases from V and 4 bases from J, with 14 bases in between. The CDR3 loop spans 15 amino acids. The CDR3 DNA reads TGTGCCAGCAGCTTAACGTCAGACAGGACCTATGGCTACACCTTC. This sequence encodes CASSLTSDRTYGYTF.

The chain links TRBV2 to TRBJ1-5; D is possibly TRBD1 (5 bases). Germline lookup yields CDR1 SNHLY and CDR2 FYNNEI. The CDR3 runs to 14 residues. Trimming shortened V by 8 bases and J by 6 bases, and 17 bases separated the two germline ends. The chain's CDR3 is CASRSEQGVQPQHF. CDR3 sequence (DNA): TGTGCCAGCCGGAGCGAGCAGGGTGTTCAGCCCCAGCATTTT.

The V call is TRBV11-2, the J call TRBJ1-1; D is unclear. The CDR3 totals 15 residues. The germline CDR1 and CDR2 sequences are SGHAT and FQNNGV. Trimming pared 4 bases from V and 1 base from J, leaving 13 bases between. CDR3 in amino acids: CASSSPLAGNTEAFF. The CDR3 DNA follows: TGTGCCAGCAGCTCCCCGTTGGCAGGGAACACTGAAGCTTTCTTT.

The gene calls are TRBV6-2 or TRBV6-3 and TRBJ1-5; 8 bases line up with TRBD1. Germline V gives CDR1 MNHEY, CDR2 SVGEGT. The length of the CDR3 is 15 residues. After removal of 5 bases from V and 7 bases from J, the junction contained 10 bases not matched to a gene. The DNA of the CDR3 is TGTGCCAGCAGTACCCCAGGGGGCGGTTTGCAGCCCCAGCATTTT. Encoded protein: CASSTPGGGLQPQHF.

This sequence joins TRBV2 and TRBJ1-2; perhaps TRBD1 as D (5 bases). The germline V and J ends were trimmed by 7 bases and 1 base, with 16 bases remaining between them. This CDR3 is 15 amino acids long. Looked up from germline, CDR1 is SNHLY and CDR2 is FYNNEI. CDR3 amino acids: CASTDPGDFNYGYTF. The CDR3 bases are TGTGCCAGCACCGACCCGGGGGACTTTAACTATGGCTACACCTTC. Full variable domain (missing parts from reference TRBV2 and TRBJ1-2): EPEVTQTPSHQVTQMGQEVILRCVPISNHLYFYWYRQILGQKVEFLVSFYNNEISEKSEIFDDQFSVERPDGSNFTLKIRSTKLEDSAMYFCASTDPGDFNYGYTFGSGTRLTVV.

The chain employs TRBV20-1 and TRBJ2-7; D uncertain. The germline CDR1 and CDR2 sequences are DFQATT and SNEGSKA (reference sequence). This CDR3 contains 11 residues. Trimming left V 6 bases short and J 3 bases short, with 9 bases between. For the CDR3, the DNA is TGCAGTGCCCAAGCACGCTACGAGCAGTACTTC. Translating it yields CSAQARYEQYF.

This chain uses TRBV30 with TRBJ1-1; a possible D gene is TRBD1 (6 bases). The ends were cut back, 1 base at V and 5 bases at J, with 11 bases in the middle. The germline CDR1 and CDR2 sequences are GTSNPN and SVGIG (reference sequence). The CDR3 extends over 13 amino acids. CDR3 region: CAWSEGGGTEAFF. DNA for the CDR3: TGTGCCTGGAGTGAGGGGGGAGGGACTGAAGCTTTCTTT.

Written as DNA, the CDR3 is TGTGCCAGCACCCAGGGGAGTAATCAGCCCCAGCATTTT. Translating gives CASTQGSNQPQHF. The gene calls are TRBV5-6 and TRBJ1-5; D is perhaps TRBD1 (6 bases). Germline V gene sequence: CDR1 SGHDT, CDR2 YYEEEE. The CDR3 runs 13 residues. The V end was cut by 6 bases, the J end by 4 bases, with 11 bases between.